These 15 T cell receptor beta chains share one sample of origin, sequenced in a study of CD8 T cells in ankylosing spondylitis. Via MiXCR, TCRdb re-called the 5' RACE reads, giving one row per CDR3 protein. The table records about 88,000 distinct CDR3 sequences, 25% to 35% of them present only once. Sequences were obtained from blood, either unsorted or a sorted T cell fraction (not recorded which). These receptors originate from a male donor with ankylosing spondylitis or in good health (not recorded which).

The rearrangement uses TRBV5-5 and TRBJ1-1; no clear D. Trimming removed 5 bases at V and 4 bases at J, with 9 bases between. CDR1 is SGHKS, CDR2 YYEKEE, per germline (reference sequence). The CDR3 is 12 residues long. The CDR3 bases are TGTGCCAGCAGTCGAGACGGCACTGAAGCTTTCTTT. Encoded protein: CASSRDGTEAFF.

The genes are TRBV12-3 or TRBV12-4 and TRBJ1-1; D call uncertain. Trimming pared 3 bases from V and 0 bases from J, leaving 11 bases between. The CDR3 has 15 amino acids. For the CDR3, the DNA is TGTGCCAGCAGTTTTTACGGAACCGTGAACACTGAAGCTTTCTTT. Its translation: CASSFYGTVNTEAFF.

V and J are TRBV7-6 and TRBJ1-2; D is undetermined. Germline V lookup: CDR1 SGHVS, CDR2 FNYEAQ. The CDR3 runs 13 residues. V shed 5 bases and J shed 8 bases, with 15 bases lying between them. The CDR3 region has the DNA TGTGCCAGCAGCCCTAACTTATCCGGAGGCTACACCTTC. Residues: CASSPNLSGGYTF.

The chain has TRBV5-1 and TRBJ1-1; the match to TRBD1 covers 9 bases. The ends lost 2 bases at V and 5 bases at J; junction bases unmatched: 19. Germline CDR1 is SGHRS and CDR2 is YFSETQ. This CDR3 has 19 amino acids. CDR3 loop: CASSFTGTGSHPLYTEAFF. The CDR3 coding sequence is TGCGCCAGCAGCTTCACCGGGACAGGGTCACATCCTTTGTATACTGAAGCTTTCTTT.

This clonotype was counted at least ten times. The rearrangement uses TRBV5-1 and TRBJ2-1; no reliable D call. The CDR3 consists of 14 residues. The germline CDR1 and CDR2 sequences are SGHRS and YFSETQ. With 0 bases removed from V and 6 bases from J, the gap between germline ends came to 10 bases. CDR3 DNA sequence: TGCGCCAGCAGCTTGGCCGTGGGATCCAATGAGCAGTTCTTC. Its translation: CASSLAVGSNEQFF.

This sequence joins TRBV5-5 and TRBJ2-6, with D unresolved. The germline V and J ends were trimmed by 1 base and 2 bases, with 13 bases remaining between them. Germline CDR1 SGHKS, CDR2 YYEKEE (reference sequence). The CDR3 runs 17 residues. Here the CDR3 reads CASSLSPSSAGANVLTF. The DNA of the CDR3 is TGTGCCAGCAGCTTGAGTCCCTCCTCCGCTGGGGCCAACGTCCTGACTTTC. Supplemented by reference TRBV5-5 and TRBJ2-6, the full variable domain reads DAGVTQSPTHLIKTRGQQVTLRCSPISGHKSVSWYQQVLGQGPQFIFQYYEKEERGRGNFPDRFSARQFPNYSSELNVNALLLGDSALYLCASSLSPSSAGANVLTFGAGSRLTVL.

CDR3 bases: TGTGCCAGCAGCTTTAGCGGGGTAAGGAACAATGAGCAGTTCTTC. This sequence encodes CASSFSGVRNNEQFF. V is TRBV5-4 and J is TRBJ2-1; 8 bases are a match to TRBD2. This CDR3 region has 15 residues. Looked up from germline, CDR1 is SGHNT and CDR2 is YYREEE (reference sequence). Germline trimming cut 2 bases from V and 5 bases from J; bases unmatched to any gene: 6.

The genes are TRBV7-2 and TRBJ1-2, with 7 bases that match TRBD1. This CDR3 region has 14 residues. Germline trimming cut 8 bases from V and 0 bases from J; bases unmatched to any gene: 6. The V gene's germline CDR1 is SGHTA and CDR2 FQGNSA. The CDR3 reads CASAGGTANYGYTF. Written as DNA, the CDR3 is TGTGCCAGCGCCGGCGGGACAGCTAACTATGGCTACACCTTC.

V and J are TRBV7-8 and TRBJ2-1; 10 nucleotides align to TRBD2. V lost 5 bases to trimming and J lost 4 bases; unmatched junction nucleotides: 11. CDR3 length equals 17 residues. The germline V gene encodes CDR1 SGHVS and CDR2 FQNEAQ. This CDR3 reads CASSRREAGGAYNEQFF. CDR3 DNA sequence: TGTGCCAGCAGCCGAAGAGAAGCGGGGGGGGCTTACAATGAGCAGTTCTTC.

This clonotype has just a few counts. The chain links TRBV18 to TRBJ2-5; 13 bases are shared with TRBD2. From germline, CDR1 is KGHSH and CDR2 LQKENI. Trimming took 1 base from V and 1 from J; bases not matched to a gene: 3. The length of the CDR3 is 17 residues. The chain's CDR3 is CASSPRTSGRVQETQYF. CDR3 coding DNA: TGTGCCAGCTCACCACGCACTAGCGGGAGGGTCCAAGAGACCCAGTACTTC.

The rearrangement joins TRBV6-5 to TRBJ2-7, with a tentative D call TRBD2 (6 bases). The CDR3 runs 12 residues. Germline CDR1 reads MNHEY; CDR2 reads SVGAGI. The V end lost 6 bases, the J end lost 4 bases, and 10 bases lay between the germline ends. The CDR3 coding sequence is TGTGCCAGCAGAAAGGGGACTTACGAGCAGTACTTC. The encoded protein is CASRKGTYEQYF.

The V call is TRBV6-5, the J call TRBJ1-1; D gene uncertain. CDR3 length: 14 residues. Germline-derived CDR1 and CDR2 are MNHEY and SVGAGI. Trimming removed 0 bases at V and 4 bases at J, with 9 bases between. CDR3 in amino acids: CASSYSMGGTEAFF. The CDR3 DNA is TGTGCCAGCAGTTACTCCATGGGTGGCACTGAAGCTTTCTTT.

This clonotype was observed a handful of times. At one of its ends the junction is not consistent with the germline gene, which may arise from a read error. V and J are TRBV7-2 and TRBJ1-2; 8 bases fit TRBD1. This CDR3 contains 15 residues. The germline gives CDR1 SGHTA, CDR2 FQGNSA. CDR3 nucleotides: TGTGCCAGCAGCCTAGCCCGACAGGGGAGGAGTGGCTACACCTTC. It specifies CASSLARQGRSGYTF.

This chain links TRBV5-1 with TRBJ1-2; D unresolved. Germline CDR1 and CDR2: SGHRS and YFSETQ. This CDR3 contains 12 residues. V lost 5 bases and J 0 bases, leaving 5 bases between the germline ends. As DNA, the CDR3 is TGCGCCAGCAGTATCTCTAACTATGGCTACACCTTC. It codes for CASSISNYGYTF.

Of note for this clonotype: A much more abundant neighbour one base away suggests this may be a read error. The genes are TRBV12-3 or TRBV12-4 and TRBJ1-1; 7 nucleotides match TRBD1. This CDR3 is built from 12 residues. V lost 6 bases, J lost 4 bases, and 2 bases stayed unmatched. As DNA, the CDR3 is TGTGCCAGCAGGACAGGGTGCACTGAAGCTTTCTTT. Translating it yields CASRTGCTEAFF.